This TCR beta chain is drawn from a study of Graves' ophthalmopathy and Graves' hyperthyroidism. This clonotype was counted a single time. The CDR3 has 15 amino acids. Trimming left V 6 bases short and J 0 bases short, with 11 bases between. Scientists amplified the TCR beta CDR3 regions from RNA transcripts. Investigators did first-round RT-PCR with HTBI primers, then second-round multiplex PCR. MiXCR was run by TCRdb on the multiplex PCR reads, yielding one entry per CDR3 protein. Of approximately 480,000 distinct CDR3 sequences listed, approximately 15% are singletons. This TCR came from a woman aged 30 to 39 with Graves' ophthalmopathy. The sample was blood. The J gene is TRBJ2-2, the V gene TRBV12-3 or TRBV12-4, with D tentatively TRBD1 or TRBD2 (6 bases each). The CDR3 DNA reads as TGTGCCAGCAGGATGGGGGGCGCGAACACCGGGGAGCTGTTTTTT. Encoded protein: CASRMGGANTGELFF.